Here is one T cell receptor beta chain with its context. The data stem from a study of control samples from healthy donors and cancer patients. Data came from immunoSEQ multiplex PCR; TCRdb stores just in-frame clones and leaves some out. The profile shows 150,000 to 200,000 clones, about 86% of them singletons. Germline V gives CDR1 SQVTM, CDR2 ANQGSEA. The CDR3 is made up of 12 amino acids. V lost 0 bases and J lost 13, with 13 bases in between. Input material: blood. The chain has TRBV29-1 and TRBJ1-3, with a possible D match to TRBD1 (5 bases). The TCR originated in a woman aged 30 to 39 in good health. The CDR3 DNA sequence: TGCAGCGTTGAAGATGGGGGACGGCGAATATATTTT. This gives the protein CSVEDGGRRIYF.